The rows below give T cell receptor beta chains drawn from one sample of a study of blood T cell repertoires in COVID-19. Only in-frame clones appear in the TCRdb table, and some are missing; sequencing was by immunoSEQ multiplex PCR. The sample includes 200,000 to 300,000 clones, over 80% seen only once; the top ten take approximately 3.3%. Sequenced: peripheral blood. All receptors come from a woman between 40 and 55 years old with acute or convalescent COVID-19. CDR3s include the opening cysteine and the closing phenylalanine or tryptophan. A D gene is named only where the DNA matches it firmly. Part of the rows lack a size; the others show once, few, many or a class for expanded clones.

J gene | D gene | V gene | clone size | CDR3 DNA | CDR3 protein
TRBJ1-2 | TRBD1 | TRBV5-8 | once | TGTGCCAGCAGCTGGACACAGGGGGCGCGTGGCTACACCTTC | CASSWTQGARGYTF
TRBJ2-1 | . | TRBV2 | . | TGTGCCGAACGGGGAGAGCTCAATGAGCAGTTCTTC | CAERGELNEQFF
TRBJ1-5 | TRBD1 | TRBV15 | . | TGTGCCACCAGCAGAGATCGACAGGGTAGTAATCAGCCCCAGCATTTT | CATSRDRQGSNQPQHF
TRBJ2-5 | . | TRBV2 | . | TGTGCCAGCAGTGAAGGGGGGCGGGAGACCCAGTACTTC | CASSEGGRETQYF
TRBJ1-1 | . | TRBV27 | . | TGTGCCAGCAGTTTGGAAGGTGGGCTGAACACTGAAGCTTTCTTT | CASSLEGGLNTEAFF
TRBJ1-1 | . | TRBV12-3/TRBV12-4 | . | TGTGCCAGCAGCTACGTACCGGGTGAAGCTTTCTTT | CASSYVPGEAFF
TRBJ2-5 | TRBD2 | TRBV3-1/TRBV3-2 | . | TGTGCCAGCAGCCAAGATCGCGTATGGACTAGCGTCGGAGAGACCCAGTACTTC | CASSQDRVWTSVGETQYF
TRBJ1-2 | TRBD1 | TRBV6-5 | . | TGTGCCAGCAGCTGGGACAGTTCTAACTATGGCTACACCTTC | CASSWDSSNYGYTF
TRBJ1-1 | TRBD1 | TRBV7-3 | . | TGTGCCAGCAGCTTATCACCAGGGGGCTTTTTTCCGGCTTTCTTT | CASSLSPGGFFPAFF
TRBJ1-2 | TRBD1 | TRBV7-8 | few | TGTGCCAGCAGCCCAAGATCGGGACAGGGGGGCTATGGCTACACCTTC | CASSPRSGQGGYGYTF
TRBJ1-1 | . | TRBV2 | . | TGTGCCAGCAGTGCCCGACACCTCATGAACACTGAAGCTTTCTTT | CASSARHLMNTEAFF
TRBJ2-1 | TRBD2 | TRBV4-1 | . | TGCGCCAGCAGCCAGGGTCGGGGAGGGGATGAGCAGTTCTTC | CASSQGRGGDEQFF
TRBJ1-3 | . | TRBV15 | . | TGTGCCACCAGCAGAGATCTTTCGGGGGACCTTTTCGTCAACACCATATATTTT | CATSRDLSGDLFVNTIYF
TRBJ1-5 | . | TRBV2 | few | TGTGCCAGCAGTGAGTATGCGGAGAATCAGCCCCAGCATTTT | CASSEYAENQPQHF
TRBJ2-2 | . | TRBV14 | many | TGTGCCAGCAGCCGTCTAGGCCCCGGGGAGCTGTTTTTT | CASSRLGPGELFF
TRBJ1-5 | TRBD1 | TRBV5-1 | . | TGCGCCAGCAGCTTGACAGGGGTGGGTCAGCCCCAGCATTTT | CASSLTGVGQPQHF
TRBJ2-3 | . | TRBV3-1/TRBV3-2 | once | TGTGCCAGCAGCCAAGCTATGGGGTGGGGCAAAGATACGCAGTATTTT | CASSQAMGWGKDTQYF
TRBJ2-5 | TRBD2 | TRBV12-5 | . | TGTGCTAGTGGTTTGGTACTAGCGGGGGGCCAAAAGACCCAGTACTTC | CASGLVLAGGQKTQYF
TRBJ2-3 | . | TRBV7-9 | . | TGTGCCAGCAGCCGACAGACAGGTCGGCCAGATACGCAGTATTTT | CASSRQTGRPDTQYF
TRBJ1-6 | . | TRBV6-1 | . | TGTGCCAGCAGTGAACGCGACACTTCACCCCTCCACTTT | CASSERDTSPLHF
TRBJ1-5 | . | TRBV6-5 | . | TGTGCCAGCAGCCTAACCCGGGGGGCGCCTCAGCCCCAGCATTTT | CASSLTRGAPQPQHF
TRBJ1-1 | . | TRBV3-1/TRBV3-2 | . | TGTGCCAGCAGCCAAGAAACAGGGATGCGCACTGAAGCTTTCTTT | CASSQETGMRTEAFF
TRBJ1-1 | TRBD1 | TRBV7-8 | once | TGTGCCAGCAGTGACAGGGAAGTGAACACTGAAGCTTTCTTT | CASSDREVNTEAFF
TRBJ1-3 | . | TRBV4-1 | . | TGCGCCAGCAGCCTCAGGGTTCCAGGAAACACCATATATTTT | CASSLRVPGNTIYF
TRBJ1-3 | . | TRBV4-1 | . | TGCGCCAGCAGCCAGGATAGCCTCTCTGGAAACACCATATATTTT | CASSQDSLSGNTIYF
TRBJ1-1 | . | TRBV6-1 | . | TGTGCCAGCAGTGACGTCAGGACAGCTAGAACTGAAGCTTTCTTT | CASSDVRTARTEAFF
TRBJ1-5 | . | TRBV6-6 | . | TGTGCCAGCACTCGCAGCGGGGGGCTAGGGGATAATCAGCCCCAGCATTTT | CASTRSGGLGDNQPQHF
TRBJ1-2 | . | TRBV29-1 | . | TGCAGCTCGGACAGCGGGGTGGGGTATGGCTACACCTTC | CSSDSGVGYGYTF
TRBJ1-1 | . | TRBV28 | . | TGTGCCAGCAGTTCGAGGCCCTCTGGGGCTTTCTTT | CASSSRPSGAFF
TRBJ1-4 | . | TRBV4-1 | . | TGCGCCAGCAGCCAAGACGCAGGGGCGTCCGAAAAACTGTTTTTT | CASSQDAGASEKLFF
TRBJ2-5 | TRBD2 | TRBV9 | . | TGTGCCAGCAGCGGGGGGACTATACAAGAGACCCAGTACTTC | CASSGGTIQETQYF
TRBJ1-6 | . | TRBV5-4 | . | TGTGCCAGCAGCAGTGGTTCTCTCAGGGAGGCTAATTCACCCCTCCACTTT | CASSSGSLREANSPLHF
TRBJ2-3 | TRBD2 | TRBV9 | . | TGTGCCAGCAGCGTTGGGACTAGCGGGTTGCTGGGAGATACGCAGTATTTT | CASSVGTSGLLGDTQYF
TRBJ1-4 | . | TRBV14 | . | TGTGCCAGCAGCCGAGCGGGGGGGTCCACTAATGAAAAACTGTTTTTT | CASSRAGGSTNEKLFF
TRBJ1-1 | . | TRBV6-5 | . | TGTGCCAGCAGTTACTCTTTCATGAACACTGAAGCTTTCTTT | CASSYSFMNTEAFF
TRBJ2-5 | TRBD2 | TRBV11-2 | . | TGTGCCAGCAGCTTCGGACTAGCGGGGGTCACACGAGAGACCCAGTACTTC | CASSFGLAGVTRETQYF
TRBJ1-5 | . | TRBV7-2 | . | TGTGCCAGCAGCCCGGGGGGACTGACGTATAGCAATCAGCCCCAGCATTTT | CASSPGGLTYSNQPQHF
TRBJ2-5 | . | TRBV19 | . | TGTGCCACCTCCGGGGGACGAGACCCTCCGACCCAGTACTTC | CATSGGRDPPTQYF
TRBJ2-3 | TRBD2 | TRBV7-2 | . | TGTGCCAGCACCCAGCGGGGGGGCCGGGATACGCAGTATTTT | CASTQRGGRDTQYF
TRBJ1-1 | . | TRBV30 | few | TGTGCCCGAGACAGTGGTCGTCTGAACACTGAAGCTTTCTTT | CARDSGRLNTEAFF
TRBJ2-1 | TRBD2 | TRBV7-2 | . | TGTGCCAGCAGCTCCACTCCTCTAGCGGGGAGACACAATGAGCAGTTCTTC | CASSSTPLAGRHNEQFF
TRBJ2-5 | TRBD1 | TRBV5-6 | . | TGTGCCAGCAGCCAGACAGGGGTAAAAGAGACCCAGTACTTC | CASSQTGVKETQYF
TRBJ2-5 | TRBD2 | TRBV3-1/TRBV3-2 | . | TGTGCCAGCAGCCAAGATCTGTCGCGGGGGTACCAAGAGACCCAGTACTTC | CASSQDLSRGYQETQYF
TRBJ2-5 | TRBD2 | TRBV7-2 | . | TGTGCCAGCGGGCGGGGGGCCCAAGAGACCCAGTACTTC | CASGRGAQETQYF
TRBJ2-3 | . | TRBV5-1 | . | TGCGCCAGCAGCCCCGGGAGAGGACCCGGGTGGGTCACAGATACGCAGTATTTT | CASSPGRGPGWVTDTQYF
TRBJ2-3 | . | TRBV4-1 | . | TGCGCCAGCAGCCAAGTAACAGATACGCAGTATTTT | CASSQVTDTQYF
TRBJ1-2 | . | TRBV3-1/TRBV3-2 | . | TGTGCCAGCAGTCGTTTCGGCGACAGGACGGCTAACTATGGCTACACCTTC | CASSRFGDRTANYGYTF
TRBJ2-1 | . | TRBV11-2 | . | TGTGCCAGCAGCCATAGAACCTACAATGAGCAGTTCTTC | CASSHRTYNEQFF
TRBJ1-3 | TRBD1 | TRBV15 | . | TGTGCCACCAGCTGGGACAGGGGGGTCTCTGGAAACACCATATATTTT | CATSWDRGVSGNTIYF
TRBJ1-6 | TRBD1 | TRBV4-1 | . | TGCGCCAGCAGCCAAGAAAAAGGGACAGCCATCAATTCACCCCTCCACTTT | CASSQEKGTAINSPLHF
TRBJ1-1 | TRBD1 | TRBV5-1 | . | TGCGCCAGCAGCTTGGTATTACAGGGGGGCACTGAAGCTTTCTTT | CASSLVLQGGTEAFF
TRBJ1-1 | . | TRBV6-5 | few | TGTGCCAGTACCACAGGGCTCCCCACTGAAGCTTTCTTT | CASTTGLPTEAFF
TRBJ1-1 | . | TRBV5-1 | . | TGCGCCAGCAGCCCGAGCCAGGGGGAAGCTTTCTTT | CASSPSQGEAFF
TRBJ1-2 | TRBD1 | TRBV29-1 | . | TGCAGCGCCACGACAGGGGGAAGCGTCTATGGCTACACCTTC | CSATTGGSVYGYTF
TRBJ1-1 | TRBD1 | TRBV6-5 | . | TGTGCCAGCAGAGCCGTCGACAGGGTAGGTGAAGCTTTCTTT | CASRAVDRVGEAFF
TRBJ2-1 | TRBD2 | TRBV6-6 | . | TGTGCCAGCAGTCCCCGACTAGCCTCCAGCTCCTACAATGAGCAGTTCTTC | CASSPRLASSSYNEQFF
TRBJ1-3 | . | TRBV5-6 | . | TGTGCCAGCAGCTTCTTCAGCTCTGGAAACACCATATATTTT | CASSFFSSGNTIYF
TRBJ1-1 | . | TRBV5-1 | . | TGCGCCAGCAGCTTAGAACCGGGAGCCATGAACACTGAAGCTTTCTTT | CASSLEPGAMNTEAFF
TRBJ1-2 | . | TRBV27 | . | TGTGCCAGCGGACAGTCCTATGGCTACACCTTC | CASGQSYGYTF